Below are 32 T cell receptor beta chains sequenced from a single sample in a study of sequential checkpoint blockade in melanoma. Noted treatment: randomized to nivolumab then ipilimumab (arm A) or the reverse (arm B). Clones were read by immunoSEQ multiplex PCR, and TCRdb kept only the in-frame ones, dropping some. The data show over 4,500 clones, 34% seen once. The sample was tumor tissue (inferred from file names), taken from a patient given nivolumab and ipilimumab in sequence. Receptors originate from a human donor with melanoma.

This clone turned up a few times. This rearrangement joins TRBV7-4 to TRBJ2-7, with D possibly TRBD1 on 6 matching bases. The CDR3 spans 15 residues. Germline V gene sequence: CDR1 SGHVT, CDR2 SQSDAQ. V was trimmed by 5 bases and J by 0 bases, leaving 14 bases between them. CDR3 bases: TGTGCCAGCAGCCGCGTAGTGGGGGCCTCCTACGAGCAGTACTTC. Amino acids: CASSRVVGASYEQYF.

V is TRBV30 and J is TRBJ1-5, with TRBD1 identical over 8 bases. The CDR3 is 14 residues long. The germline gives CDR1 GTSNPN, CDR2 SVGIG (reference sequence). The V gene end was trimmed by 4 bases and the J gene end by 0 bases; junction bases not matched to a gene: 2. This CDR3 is CAWNRGNSNQPQHF. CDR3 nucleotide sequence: TGTGCCTGGAACAGGGGGAATAGCAATCAGCCCCAGCATTTT.

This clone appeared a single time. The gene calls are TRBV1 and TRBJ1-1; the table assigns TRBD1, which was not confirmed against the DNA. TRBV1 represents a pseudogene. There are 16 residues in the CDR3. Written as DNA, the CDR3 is TGCGCCAGCAGCCAAGATGGCAACAGGGGGCGATTGGAAGCTTTCTTT. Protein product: CASSQDGNRGRLEAFF.

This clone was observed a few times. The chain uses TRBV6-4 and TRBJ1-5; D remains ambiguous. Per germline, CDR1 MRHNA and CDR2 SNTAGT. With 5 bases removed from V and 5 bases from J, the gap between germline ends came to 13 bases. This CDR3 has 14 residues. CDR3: CASSYRREHQPQHF. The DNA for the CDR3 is TGTGCCAGCAGTTACCGGCGCGAACATCAGCCCCAGCATTTT.

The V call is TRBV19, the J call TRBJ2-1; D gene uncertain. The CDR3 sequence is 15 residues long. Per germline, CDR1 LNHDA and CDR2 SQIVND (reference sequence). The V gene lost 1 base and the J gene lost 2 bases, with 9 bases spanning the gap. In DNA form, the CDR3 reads TGTGCCAGTAGTATAGTGGGTGGTCCCTACAATGAGCAGTTCTTC. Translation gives CASSIVGGPYNEQFF.

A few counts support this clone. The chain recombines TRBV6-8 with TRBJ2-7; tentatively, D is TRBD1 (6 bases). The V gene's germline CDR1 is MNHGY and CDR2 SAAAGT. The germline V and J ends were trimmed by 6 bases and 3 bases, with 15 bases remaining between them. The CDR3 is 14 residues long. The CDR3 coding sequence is TGTGCCAGCAGCCTGGTAGGGGGAAACTACGAGCAGTACTTC. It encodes CASSLVGGNYEQYF.

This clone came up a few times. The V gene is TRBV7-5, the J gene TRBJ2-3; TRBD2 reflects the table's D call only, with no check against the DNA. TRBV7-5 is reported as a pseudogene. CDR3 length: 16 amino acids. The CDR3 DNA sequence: TGTGCCAGCAGCTTTCGAGCGGGGGCTAGCACAGATACGCAGTATTTT. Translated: CASSFRAGASTDTQYF.

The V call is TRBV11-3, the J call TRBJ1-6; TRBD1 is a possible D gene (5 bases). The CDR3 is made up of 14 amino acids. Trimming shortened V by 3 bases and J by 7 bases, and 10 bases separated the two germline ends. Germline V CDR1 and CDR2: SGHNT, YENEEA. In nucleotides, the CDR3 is TGTGCCAGCAGCTTCGCAGGGTGGAATTCACCCCTCCACTTT. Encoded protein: CASSFAGWNSPLHF.

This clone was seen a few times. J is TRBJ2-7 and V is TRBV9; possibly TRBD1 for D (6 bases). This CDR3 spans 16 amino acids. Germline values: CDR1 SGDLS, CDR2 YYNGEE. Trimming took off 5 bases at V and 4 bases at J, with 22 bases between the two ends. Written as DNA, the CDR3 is TGTGCCAGCAGTGAAGCAATTGGACAGAAGTTTTACGAGCAGTACTTC. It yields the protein CASSEAIGQKFYEQYF. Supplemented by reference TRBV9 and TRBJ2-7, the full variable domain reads DSGVTQTPKHLITATGQRVTLRCSPRSGDLSVYWYQQSLDQGLQFLIQYYNGEERAKGNILERFSAQQFPDLHSELNLSSLELGDSALYFCASSEAIGQKFYEQYFGPGTRLTVT.

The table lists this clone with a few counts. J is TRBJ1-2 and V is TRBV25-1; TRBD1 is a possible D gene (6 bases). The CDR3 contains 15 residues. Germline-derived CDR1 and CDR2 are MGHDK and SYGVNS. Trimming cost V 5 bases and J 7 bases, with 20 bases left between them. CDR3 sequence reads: CASSPDPPGAGGYTF. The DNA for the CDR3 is TGTGCCAGCAGTCCCGACCCGCCAGGGGCGGGTGGCTACACCTTC.

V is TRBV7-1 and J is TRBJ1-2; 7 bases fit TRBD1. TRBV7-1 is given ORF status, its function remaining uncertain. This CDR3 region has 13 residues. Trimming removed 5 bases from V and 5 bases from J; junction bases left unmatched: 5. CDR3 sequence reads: CASSPGQDYGYTF. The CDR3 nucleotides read TGTGCCAGCAGCCCCGGACAGGATTATGGCTACACCTTC.

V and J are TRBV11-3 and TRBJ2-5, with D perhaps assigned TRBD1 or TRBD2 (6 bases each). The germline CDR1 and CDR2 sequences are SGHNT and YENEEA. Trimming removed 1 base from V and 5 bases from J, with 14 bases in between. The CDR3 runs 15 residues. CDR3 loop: CASSLGGANRETQYF. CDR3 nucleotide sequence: TGTGCCAGCAGCTTAGGGGGGGCTAACCGGGAGACCCAGTACTTC.

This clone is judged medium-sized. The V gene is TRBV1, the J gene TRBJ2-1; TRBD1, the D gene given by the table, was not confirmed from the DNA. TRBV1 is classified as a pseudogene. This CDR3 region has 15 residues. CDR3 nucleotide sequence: TGCGCCAGCAGCCAAGATTGGTCAGGGGTTGATGAGCAGTTCTTC. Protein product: CASSQDWSGVDEQFF.

CDR3 region: CASSWRALNTEAFF. The CDR3 bases are TGTGCCAGCAGTTGGCGGGCGCTGAACACTGAAGCTTTCTTT. The genes are TRBV6-8 and TRBJ1-1; unclear D gene. Trimming took off 4 bases at V and 0 bases at J, with 9 bases between the two ends. Germline V lookup: CDR1 MNHGY, CDR2 SAAAGT. CDR3 size: 14 residues.

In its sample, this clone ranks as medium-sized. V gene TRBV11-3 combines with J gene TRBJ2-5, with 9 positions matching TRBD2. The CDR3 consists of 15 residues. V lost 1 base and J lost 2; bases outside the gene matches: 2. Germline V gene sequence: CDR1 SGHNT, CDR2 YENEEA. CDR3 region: CASSLGTSEQETQYF. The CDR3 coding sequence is TGTGCCAGCAGCTTAGGGACTAGCGAGCAAGAGACCCAGTACTTC. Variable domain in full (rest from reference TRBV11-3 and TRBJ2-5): EAGVVQSPRYKIIEKKQPVAFWCNPISGHNTLYWYLQNLGQGPELLIRYENEEAVDDSQLPKDRFSAERLKGVDSTLKIQPAELGDSAVYLCASSLGTSEQETQYFGPGTRLLVL.

The CDR3 DNA follows: TGTGCCAGCTCACCACCTATGACAACCGGGGAGCTGTTTTTT. This gives the protein CASSPPMTTGELFF. The genes are TRBV18 and TRBJ2-2; D is undetermined. The CDR3 contains 14 residues. CDR1 is KGHSH and CDR2 is LQKENI in the germline V gene. Trimming pared 0 bases from V and 5 bases from J, leaving 7 bases between.

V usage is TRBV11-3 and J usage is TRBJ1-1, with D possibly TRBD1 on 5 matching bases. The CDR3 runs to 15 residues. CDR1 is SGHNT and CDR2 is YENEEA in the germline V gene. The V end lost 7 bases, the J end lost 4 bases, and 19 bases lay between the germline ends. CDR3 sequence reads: CASTTGTSSGTEAFF. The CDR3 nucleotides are TGTGCCAGCACCACTGGGACCTCGAGCGGCACTGAAGCTTTCTTT.

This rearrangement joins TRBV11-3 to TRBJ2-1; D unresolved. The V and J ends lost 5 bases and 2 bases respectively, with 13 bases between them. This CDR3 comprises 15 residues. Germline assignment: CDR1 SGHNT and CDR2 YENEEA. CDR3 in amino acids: CASSRKIFTYNEQFF. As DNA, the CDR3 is TGTGCCAGCAGCAGGAAGATTTTTACCTACAATGAGCAGTTCTTC.

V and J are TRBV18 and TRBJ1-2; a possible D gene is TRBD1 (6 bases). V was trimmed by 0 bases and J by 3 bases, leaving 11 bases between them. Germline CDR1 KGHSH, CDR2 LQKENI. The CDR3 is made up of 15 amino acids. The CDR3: CASSPPATGHYGYTF. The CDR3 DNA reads TGTGCCAGCTCACCACCCGCCACAGGGCACTATGGCTACACCTTC.

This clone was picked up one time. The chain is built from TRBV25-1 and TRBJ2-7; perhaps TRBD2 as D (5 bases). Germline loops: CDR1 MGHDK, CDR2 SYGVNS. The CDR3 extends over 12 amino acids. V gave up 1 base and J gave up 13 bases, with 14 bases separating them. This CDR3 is CASSESSRSRYF. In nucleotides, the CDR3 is TGTGCCAGCAGTGAATCTAGCAGGTCTCGTTACTTC.

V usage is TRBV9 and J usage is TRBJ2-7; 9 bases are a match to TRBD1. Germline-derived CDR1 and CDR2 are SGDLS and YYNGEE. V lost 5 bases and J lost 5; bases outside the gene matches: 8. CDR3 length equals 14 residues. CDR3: CASSLQQGADEQYF. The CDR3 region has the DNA TGTGCCAGCAGTTTGCAACAGGGGGCAGACGAGCAGTACTTC.

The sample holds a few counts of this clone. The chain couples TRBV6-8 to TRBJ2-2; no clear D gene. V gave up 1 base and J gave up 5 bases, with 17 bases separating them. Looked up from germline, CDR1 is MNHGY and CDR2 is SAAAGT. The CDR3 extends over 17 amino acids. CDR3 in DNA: TGTGCCAGCAGTTACTTTAGACGGAGAAGAGAGACCGGGGAGCTGTTTTTT. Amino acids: CASSYFRRRRETGELFF.

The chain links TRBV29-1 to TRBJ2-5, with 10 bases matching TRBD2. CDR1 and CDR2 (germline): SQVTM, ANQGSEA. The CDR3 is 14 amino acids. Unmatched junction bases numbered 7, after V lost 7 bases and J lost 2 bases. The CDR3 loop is CSASRTSGQETQYF. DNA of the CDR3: TGCAGCGCCTCGCGGACTAGCGGACAAGAGACCCAGTACTTC.

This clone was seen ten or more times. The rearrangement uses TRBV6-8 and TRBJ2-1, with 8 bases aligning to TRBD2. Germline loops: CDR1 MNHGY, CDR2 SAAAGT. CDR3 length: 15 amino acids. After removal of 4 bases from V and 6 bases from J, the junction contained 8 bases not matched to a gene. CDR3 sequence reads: CASSFDKRGPNEQFF. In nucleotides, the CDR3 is TGTGCCAGCAGTTTCGACAAGCGGGGGCCCAATGAGCAGTTCTTC.

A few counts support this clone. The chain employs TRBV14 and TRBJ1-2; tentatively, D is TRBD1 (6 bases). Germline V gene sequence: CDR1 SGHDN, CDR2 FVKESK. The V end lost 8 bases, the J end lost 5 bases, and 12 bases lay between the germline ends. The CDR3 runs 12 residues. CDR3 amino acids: CASSGQTYGYTF. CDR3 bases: TGTGCCAGCTCGGGACAAACGTATGGCTACACCTTC.

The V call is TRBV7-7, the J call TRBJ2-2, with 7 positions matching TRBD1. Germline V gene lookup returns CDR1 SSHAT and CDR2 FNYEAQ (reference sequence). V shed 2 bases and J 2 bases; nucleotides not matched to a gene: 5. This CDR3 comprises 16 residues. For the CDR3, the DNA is TGTGCCAGCAGCTTACAGGGACAGATTAACACCGGGGAGCTGTTTTTT. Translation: CASSLQGQINTGELFF.

CDR3 region: CASTVGLAGNEQFF. Here the CDR3 DNA reads TGTGCCAGCACCGTGGGACTAGCTGGCAATGAGCAGTTCTTC. The rearrangement joins TRBV12-5 to TRBJ2-1; 9 nucleotides align to TRBD2. CDR1 is LGHNT, CDR2 FRNRAP, per germline. The CDR3 extends over 14 amino acids.

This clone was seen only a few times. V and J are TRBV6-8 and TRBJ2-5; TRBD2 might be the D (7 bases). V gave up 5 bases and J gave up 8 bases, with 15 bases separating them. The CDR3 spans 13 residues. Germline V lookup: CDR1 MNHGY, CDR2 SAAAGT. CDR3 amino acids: CASSRGAPLTQYF. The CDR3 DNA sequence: TGTGCCAGCAGTCGGGGGGCTCCCCTAACCCAGTACTTC.

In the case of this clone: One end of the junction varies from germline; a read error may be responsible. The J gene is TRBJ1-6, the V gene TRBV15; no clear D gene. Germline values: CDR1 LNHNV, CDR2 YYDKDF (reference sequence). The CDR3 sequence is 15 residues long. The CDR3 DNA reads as TGTGCCACCAGCAAAAACTATGGGCAGGCGATAAACTGGGAGTTT. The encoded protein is CATSKNYGQAINWEF.

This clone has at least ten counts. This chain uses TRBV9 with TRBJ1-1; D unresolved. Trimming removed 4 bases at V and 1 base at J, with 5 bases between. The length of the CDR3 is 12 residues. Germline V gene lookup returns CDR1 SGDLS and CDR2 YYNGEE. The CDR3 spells CASSFENTEAFF. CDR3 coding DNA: TGTGCCAGCAGCTTCGAGAACACTGAAGCTTTCTTT.

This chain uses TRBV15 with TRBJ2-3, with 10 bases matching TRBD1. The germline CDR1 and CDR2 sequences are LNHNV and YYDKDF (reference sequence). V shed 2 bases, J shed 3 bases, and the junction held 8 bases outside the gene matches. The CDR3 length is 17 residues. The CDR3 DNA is TGTGCCACCAGCAGATTCGGGACAGGGGTTGTAACAGATACGCAGTATTTT. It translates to CATSRFGTGVVTDTQYF.

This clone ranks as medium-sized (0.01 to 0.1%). CDR3 sequence reads: CASSEGRGIKTEAFF. The CDR3 nucleotides are TGTGCCAGCAGCGAGGGCAGGGGGATTAAGACTGAAGCTTTCTTT. The V and J genes are TRBV9 and TRBJ1-1; 7 bases fit TRBD1. The germline gives CDR1 SGDLS, CDR2 YYNGEE. The CDR3 spans 15 residues. Losses at the gene ends were 3 bases for V and 5 bases for J; bases not matched to a gene: 10.